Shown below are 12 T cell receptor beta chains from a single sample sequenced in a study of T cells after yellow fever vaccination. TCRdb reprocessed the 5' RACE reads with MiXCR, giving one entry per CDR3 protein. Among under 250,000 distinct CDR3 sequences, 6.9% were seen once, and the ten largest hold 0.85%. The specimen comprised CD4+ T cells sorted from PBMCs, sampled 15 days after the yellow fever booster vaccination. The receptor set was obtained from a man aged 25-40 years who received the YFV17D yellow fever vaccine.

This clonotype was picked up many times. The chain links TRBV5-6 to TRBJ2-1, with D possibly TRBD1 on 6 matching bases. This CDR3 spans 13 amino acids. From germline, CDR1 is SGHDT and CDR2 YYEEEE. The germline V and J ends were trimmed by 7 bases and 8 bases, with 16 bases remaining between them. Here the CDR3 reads CASARGSWDEQFF. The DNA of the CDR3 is TGTGCCAGCGCGAGGGGGAGTTGGGATGAGCAGTTCTTC.

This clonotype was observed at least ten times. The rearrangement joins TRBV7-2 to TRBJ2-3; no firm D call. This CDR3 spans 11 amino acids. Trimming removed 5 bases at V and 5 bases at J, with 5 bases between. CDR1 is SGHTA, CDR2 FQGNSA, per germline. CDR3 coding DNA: TGTGCCAGCAGCCCTCGAGATACGCAGTATTTT. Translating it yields CASSPRDTQYF.

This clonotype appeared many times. CDR3 loop: CAISESGTVYLQETQYF. CDR3 DNA: TGTGCCATCAGTGAGTCGGGGACAGTTTATCTCCAAGAGACCCAGTACTTC. The chain employs TRBV10-3 and TRBJ2-5, with TRBD1 matching 7 bases. Germline values: CDR1 ENHRY, CDR2 SYGVKD. V shed 0 bases and J 1 base; nucleotides not matched to a gene: 8. The CDR3 is 17 amino acids.

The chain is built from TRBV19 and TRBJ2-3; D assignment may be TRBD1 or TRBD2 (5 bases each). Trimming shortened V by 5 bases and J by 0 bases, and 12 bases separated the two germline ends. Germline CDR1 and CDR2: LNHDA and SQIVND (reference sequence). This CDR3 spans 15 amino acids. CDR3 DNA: TGTGCCAGTAGTCTAGGGGACCCAAGCACAGATACGCAGTATTTT. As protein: CASSLGDPSTDTQYF.

In DNA form, the CDR3 reads TGTGCCACCAGCCGCGAGGACAGGGGGCCTTATAGCAATCAGCCCCAGCATTTT. The encoded protein is CATSREDRGPYSNQPQHF. The chain couples TRBV10-3 to TRBJ1-5; the match to TRBD1 covers 11 bases. Per germline, CDR1 ENHRY and CDR2 SYGVKD. The trim removed 10 bases at V and 0 bases at J, leaving 14 bases unmatched. The CDR3 sequence is 18 residues long.

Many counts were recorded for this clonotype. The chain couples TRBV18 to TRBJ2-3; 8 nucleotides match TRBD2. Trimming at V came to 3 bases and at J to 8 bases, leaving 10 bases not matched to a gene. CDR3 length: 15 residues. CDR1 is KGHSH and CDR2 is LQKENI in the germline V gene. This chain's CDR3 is CASSPQGAGEGTQYF. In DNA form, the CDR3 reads TGTGCCAGCTCACCCCAAGGAGCGGGAGAGGGTACGCAGTATTTT.

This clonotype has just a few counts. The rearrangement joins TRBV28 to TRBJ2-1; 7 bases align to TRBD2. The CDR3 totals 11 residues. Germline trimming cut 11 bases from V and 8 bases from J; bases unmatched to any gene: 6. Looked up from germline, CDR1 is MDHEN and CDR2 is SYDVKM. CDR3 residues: CAGGRADEQFF. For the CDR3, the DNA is TGTGCCGGGGGGAGGGCCGATGAGCAGTTCTTC.

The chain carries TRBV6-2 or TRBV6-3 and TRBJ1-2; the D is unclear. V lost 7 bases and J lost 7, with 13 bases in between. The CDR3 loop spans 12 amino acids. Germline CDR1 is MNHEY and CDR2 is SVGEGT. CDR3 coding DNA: TGTGCCAGCAACAGCTTTGAGCGTGGCTACACCTTC. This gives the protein CASNSFERGYTF.

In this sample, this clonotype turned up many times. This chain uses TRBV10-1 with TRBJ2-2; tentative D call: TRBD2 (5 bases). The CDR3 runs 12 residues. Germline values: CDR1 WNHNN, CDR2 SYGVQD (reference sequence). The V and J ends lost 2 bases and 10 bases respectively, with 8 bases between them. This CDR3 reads CASSERETELFF. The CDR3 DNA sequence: TGCGCCAGCAGTGAGAGGGAGACGGAGCTGTTTTTT.

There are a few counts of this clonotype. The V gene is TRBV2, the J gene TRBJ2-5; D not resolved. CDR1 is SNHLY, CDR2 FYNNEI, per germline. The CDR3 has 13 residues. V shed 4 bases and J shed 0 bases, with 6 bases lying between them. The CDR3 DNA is TGTGCCAGCAGTGGAGTCTACCAAGAGACCCAGTACTTC. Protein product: CASSGVYQETQYF.

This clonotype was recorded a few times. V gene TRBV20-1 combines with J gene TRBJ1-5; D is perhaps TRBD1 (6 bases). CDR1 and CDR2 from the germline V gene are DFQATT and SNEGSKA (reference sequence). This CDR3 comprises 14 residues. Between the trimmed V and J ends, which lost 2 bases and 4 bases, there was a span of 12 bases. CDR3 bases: TGCAGTGCTAGAATCGGGGGCCGAAATCAGCCCCAGCATTTT. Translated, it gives CSARIGGRNQPQHF.

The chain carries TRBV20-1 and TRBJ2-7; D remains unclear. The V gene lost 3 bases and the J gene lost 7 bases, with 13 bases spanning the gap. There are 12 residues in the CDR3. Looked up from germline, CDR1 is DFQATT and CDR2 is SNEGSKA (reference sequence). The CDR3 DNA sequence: TGCAGTGCTAGTCGGGTTCCCCGGGAGCAGTACTTC. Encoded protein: CSASRVPREQYF.